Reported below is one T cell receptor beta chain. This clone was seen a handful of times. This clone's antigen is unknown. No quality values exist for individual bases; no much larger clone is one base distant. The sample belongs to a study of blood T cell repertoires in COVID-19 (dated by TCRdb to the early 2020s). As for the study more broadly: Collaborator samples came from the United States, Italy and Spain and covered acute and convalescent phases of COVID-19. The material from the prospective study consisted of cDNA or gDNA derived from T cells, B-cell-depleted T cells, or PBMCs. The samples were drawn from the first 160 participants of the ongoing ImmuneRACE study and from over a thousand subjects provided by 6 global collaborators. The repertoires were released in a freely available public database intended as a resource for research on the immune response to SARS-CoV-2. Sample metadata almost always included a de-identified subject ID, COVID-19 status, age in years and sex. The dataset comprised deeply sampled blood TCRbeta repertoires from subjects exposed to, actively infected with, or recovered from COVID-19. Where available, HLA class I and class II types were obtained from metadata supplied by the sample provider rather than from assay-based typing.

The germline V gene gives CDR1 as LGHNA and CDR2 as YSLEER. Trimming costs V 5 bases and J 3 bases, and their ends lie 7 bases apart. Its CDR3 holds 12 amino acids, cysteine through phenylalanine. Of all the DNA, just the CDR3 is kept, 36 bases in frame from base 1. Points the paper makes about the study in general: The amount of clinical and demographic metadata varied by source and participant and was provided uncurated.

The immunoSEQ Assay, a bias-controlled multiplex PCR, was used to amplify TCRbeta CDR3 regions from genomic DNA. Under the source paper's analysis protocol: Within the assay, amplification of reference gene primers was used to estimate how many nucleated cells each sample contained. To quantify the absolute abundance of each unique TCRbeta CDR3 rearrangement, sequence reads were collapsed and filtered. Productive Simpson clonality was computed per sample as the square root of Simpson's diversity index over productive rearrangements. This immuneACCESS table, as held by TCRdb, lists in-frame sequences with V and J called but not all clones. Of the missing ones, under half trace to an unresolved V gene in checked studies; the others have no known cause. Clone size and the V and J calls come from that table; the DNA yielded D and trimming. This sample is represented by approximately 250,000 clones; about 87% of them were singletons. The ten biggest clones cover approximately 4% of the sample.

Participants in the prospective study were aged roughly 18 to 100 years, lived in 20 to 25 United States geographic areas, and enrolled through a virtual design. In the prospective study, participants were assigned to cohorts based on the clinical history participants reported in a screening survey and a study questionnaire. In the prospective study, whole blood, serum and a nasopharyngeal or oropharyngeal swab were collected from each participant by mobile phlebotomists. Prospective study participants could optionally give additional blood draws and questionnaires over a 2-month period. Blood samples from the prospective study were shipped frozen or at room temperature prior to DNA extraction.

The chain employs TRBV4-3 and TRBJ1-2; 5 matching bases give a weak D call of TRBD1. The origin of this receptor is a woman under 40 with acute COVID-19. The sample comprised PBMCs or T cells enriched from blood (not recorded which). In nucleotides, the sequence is TGCGCCAGCAGCTCGGGGGACTATGGCTACACCTTC. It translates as CASSSGDYGYTF.